This TCR beta chain was recovered during a study of cytomegalovirus exposure and HLA in healthy donors. Germline V CDR1 and CDR2: SGHNT, YENEEA. The CDR3 is 19 amino acids. Unmatched junction bases numbered 9, after V lost 4 bases and J lost 0 bases. The data were produced by immunoSEQ multiplex PCR, yet TCRdb's version contains in-frame clones alone and is incomplete. The repertoire holds more than 140,000 clones, with roughly nine tenths as singletons. Material for sequencing was PBMCs. The chain has TRBV11-3 and TRBJ2-6, with TRBD1 identical over 10 bases. The source of this sequence is a woman younger than 30 in good health and CMV-seropositive. CDR3 sequence reads: CASSSEGGQGTSGANVLTF. The CDR3 DNA follows: TGTGCCAGCAGCTCAGAGGGGGGACAGGGGACCTCTGGGGCCAACGTCCTGACTTTC.